This TCR beta chain originates from a study of control samples from healthy donors and cancer patients. The CDR3 sequence is 15 residues long. CDR1 and CDR2 from the germline V gene are SGDLS and YYNGEE. The V end lost 1 base, the J end lost 8 bases, and 16 bases lay between the germline ends. Assay: immunoSEQ multiplex PCR; the TCRdb copy retains only in-frame clones and omits some. The data show more than 100,000 clones, around 88% seen once. The J gene is TRBJ2-1, the V gene TRBV9, with D unclear. Sequences were obtained from PBMCs. The TCR was taken from a man aged 60-69 years with lung cancer. The CDR3 sequence: CASSVSGSLVDEQFF. CDR3 in DNA: TGTGCCAGCAGCGTATCAGGAAGCCTAGTTGATGAGCAGTTCTTC.